This TCR beta chain was recovered during a study of spatial heterogeneity in lung cancer. Study summary: Sequences of the beta chain were consistently detected in greater numbers than alpha-chain sequences.

One entry per CDR3 protein results from TCRdb running MiXCR on the 5' RACE reads. The sample holds 40,000 to 55,000 distinct CDR3 sequences; about 13% are singletons and the top ten take about 57%. Study-wide points: TCRs found ubiquitously expanded in tumor appeared in blood more at resection than at follow-up.

The time point: sample taken at primary tumor resection. The donor group consisted of over 60 patients who had untreated, early-stage non-small cell lung cancer. At least ten counts were recorded for this clonotype. The antigen is not known. Sample: PBMCs, taken at surgery. The TCR comes from a male donor with early-stage non-small cell lung cancer.

The CDR3 DNA reads TGTGCCTCGGTAGCGGGTGCGCTTTCCTACGAGCAGTACTTC. Its protein product is CASVAGALSYEQYF. The V gene is TRBV10-3, the J gene TRBJ2-7; 7 bases map to TRBD2. The CDR3 has 14 amino acids. The germline CDR1 and CDR2 sequences are ENHRY and SYGVKD. The trim removed 11 bases at V and 1 base at J, leaving 11 bases unmatched.